This T cell receptor beta chain appears in the sequencing data of a study of control samples from healthy donors and cancer patients. The repertoire was sequenced with immunoSEQ multiplex PCR; TCRdb's copy has only in-frame clones and lacks some. The repertoire has 110,000 to 150,000 clones, roughly 94% of them found once; the top ten carry approximately 15%. Sequencing was carried out using PBMCs. The TCR was taken from a man aged 60 to 75 with colorectal cancer.

This chain's CDR3 is CASSRTGNYGYTF. CDR3 in DNA: TGTGCCAGCAGTAGGACAGGGAACTATGGCTACACCTTC. The rearrangement links TRBV6-5 to TRBJ1-2, with 8 bases lining up with TRBD1. The CDR3 has 13 residues. The J segment lost 2 bases and the V segment lost 5 bases, leaving 1 base of the junction unmatched. Per the germline V gene, CDR1 is MNHEY and CDR2 is SVGAGI.